The 18 T cell receptor beta chains in this list originate from one sample, sequenced in a study of beta chain features in type 1 diabetes. The study reverse transcribed the entire isolated RNA, so it sequenced expressed TCRB transcripts. Sequenced by immunoSEQ multiplex PCR; TCRdb stores in-frame clones only, minus some. The table has some 170,000 clones, more than 60% seen once; the top ten hold around 0.08%. Study results and caveats: When Type 1 diabetes patients were examined, their TCRB CDR3s proved moderately but significantly shorter in all four CD4+ subsets.

These receptors have no known antigen. The sequencing sample was made of naive CD4+ T cells from blood. These receptors were obtained from a man aged 25 to 40 with type 1 diabetes.

The rearrangement uses TRBV5-1 and TRBJ2-3, with a weak D call TRBD2 (5 bases). Trimming pared 4 bases from V and 6 bases from J, leaving 24 bases between. Germline-derived CDR1 and CDR2 are SGHRS and YFSETQ. The CDR3 has 17 residues. The CDR3 protein is CASSTADSGPTLDTQYF. DNA of the CDR3: TGCGCCAGCAGCACGGCGGACTCCGGTCCTACACTCGATACGCAGTATTTT.

The chain joins TRBV7-2 to TRBJ2-1, with unresolved D. V gave up 1 base and J gave up 2 bases, with 6 bases separating them. The CDR3 has 14 amino acids. Germline V CDR1 and CDR2: SGHTA, FQGNSA. The CDR3 region has the DNA TGTGCCAGCAGCTTAGGGGCAGCCTACAATGAGCAGTTCTTC. Its translation: CASSLGAAYNEQFF.

The chain is built from TRBV28 and TRBJ2-1; TRBD1 matches 9 bases. The germline V gene has CDR1 MDHEN and CDR2 SYDVKM. The CDR3 runs to 14 residues. V was pared by 7 bases and J by 4 bases, with 5 bases of the junction left unmatched. DNA of the CDR3: TGTGCCAGCACCGGGGGACAGGGTTACAATGAGCAGTTCTTC. Translated, it gives CASTGGQGYNEQFF.

The genes are TRBV10-3 and TRBJ2-7; D assignment may be TRBD1 or TRBD2 (6 bases each). The germline V and J ends were trimmed by 1 base and 2 bases, with 12 bases remaining between them. The CDR3 has 15 residues. CDR1 and CDR2 from the germline V gene are ENHRY and SYGVKD. Here the CDR3 reads CAISELWGDTYEQYF. CDR3 bases: TGTGCCATCAGTGAGTTGTGGGGGGACACCTACGAGCAGTACTTC.

V usage is TRBV30 and J usage is TRBJ1-1; TRBD1 is a possible D gene (6 bases). The V and J ends lost 2 bases and 0 bases respectively, with 10 bases between them. The CDR3 length is 14 residues. Germline-derived CDR1 and CDR2 are GTSNPN and SVGIG (reference sequence). In DNA, the CDR3 is TGTGCCTGGAGTCGGGGGGCCATGAACACTGAAGCTTTCTTT. It encodes CAWSRGAMNTEAFF.

The chain combines TRBV27 with TRBJ2-7; a possible D gene is TRBD1 (6 bases). Per germline, CDR1 MNHEY and CDR2 SMNVEV (reference sequence). CDR3 length: 13 residues. V gave up 6 bases and J gave up 7 bases, with 16 bases separating them. As DNA, the CDR3 is TGTGCCAGCAGCGGTGGGACAAGATGGGAGCAGTACTTC. Amino acid sequence: CASSGGTRWEQYF.

The J gene is TRBJ1-2, the V gene TRBV4-3; D not resolved. Trimming removed 0 bases from V and 7 bases from J, with 9 bases in between. Per the germline V gene, CDR1 is LGHNA and CDR2 is YSLEER. The CDR3 spans 13 residues. Here the CDR3 reads CASSQDRTPGYTF. Here the CDR3 DNA reads TGCGCCAGCAGCCAAGACAGAACGCCTGGCTACACCTTC.

The table lists this clone with a count of one. The rearrangement joins TRBV7-6 to TRBJ2-3; 7 bases are shared with TRBD1. The CDR3 covers 15 residues. The ends lost 4 bases at V and 2 bases at J; junction bases unmatched: 6. Germline V CDR1 and CDR2: SGHVS, FNYEAQ. The CDR3: CASSSLGQTTDTQYF. CDR3 in DNA: TGTGCCAGCAGCTCCCTGGGACAGACCACAGATACGCAGTATTTT.

The chain carries TRBV14 and TRBJ2-3; D is undetermined. CDR3 length equals 15 residues. Germline-derived CDR1 and CDR2 are SGHDN and FVKESK. V lost 0 bases and J lost 4, with 11 bases in between. The CDR3 sequence is CASSQDLSRADTQYF. The CDR3 region has the DNA TGTGCCAGCAGCCAAGATCTTTCCCGCGCAGATACGCAGTATTTT. The whole variable domain, filled in from reference TRBV14 and TRBJ2-3, reads EAGVTQFPSHSVIEKGQTVTLRCDPISGHDNLYWYRRVMGKEIKFLLHFVKESKQDESGMPNNRFLAERTGGTYSTLKVQPAELEDSGVYFCASSQDLSRADTQYFGPGTRLTVL.

V is TRBV10-3 and J is TRBJ1-1; D remains ambiguous. The CDR3 has 13 residues. V was trimmed by 2 bases and J by 0 bases, leaving 4 bases between them. The germline CDR1 and CDR2 sequences are ENHRY and SYGVKD. CDR3 residues: CAISETVNTEAFF. The CDR3 nucleotides read TGTGCCATCAGTGAGACAGTGAACACTGAAGCTTTCTTT.

This clone has a handful of counts. The chain combines TRBV29-1 with TRBJ1-1; D possibly corresponds to TRBD1 (5 bases). CDR1 is SQVTM, CDR2 ANQGSEA, per germline. The V end was cut by 5 bases, the J end by 0 bases, with 7 bases between. This CDR3 is built from 12 residues. The CDR3: CSVSGVNTEAFF. DNA for the CDR3: TGCAGCGTTTCGGGGGTGAACACTGAAGCTTTCTTT.

This clone was seen just once. The rearrangement links TRBV7-2 to TRBJ2-5; 10 bases fit TRBD1. CDR1 is SGHTA and CDR2 is FQGNSA in the germline V gene. This CDR3 is built from 15 residues. The ends lost 7 bases at V and 5 bases at J; junction bases unmatched: 10. The CDR3 nucleotides read TGTGCCAGCACCCAGGGACAGGGGTCGTTGGAGACCCAGTACTTC. It encodes CASTQGQGSLETQYF. Full variable domain (remainder filled in from reference TRBV7-2 and TRBJ2-5): GAGVSQSPSNKVTEKGKDVELRCDPISGHTALYWYRQSLGQGLEFLIYFQGNSAPDKSGLPSDRFSAERTGGSVSTLTIQRTQQEDSAVYLCASTQGQGSLETQYFGPGTRLLVL.

The V gene is TRBV7-2, the J gene TRBJ2-3; D tentatively reads TRBD1 or TRBD2 (5 bases each). V was clipped by 8 bases and J by 2 bases, with 20 bases between them. This CDR3 comprises 16 residues. Germline assignment: CDR1 SGHTA and CDR2 FQGNSA. CDR3 coding DNA: TGTGCCAGCGGCCCCGGGGCGAGACCGTCCACAGATACGCAGTATTTT. It codes for CASGPGARPSTDTQYF. Full variable domain (remainder filled in from reference TRBV7-2 and TRBJ2-3): GAGVSQSPSNKVTEKGKDVELRCDPISGHTALYWYRQSLGQGLEFLIYFQGNSAPDKSGLPSDRFSAERTGGSVSTLTIQRTQQEDSAVYLCASGPGARPSTDTQYFGPGTRLTVL.

V and J are TRBV29-1 and TRBJ2-7; 8 bases map to TRBD1. This CDR3 has 13 residues. V was pared by 8 bases and J by 3 bases, with 9 bases of the junction left unmatched. CDR1 and CDR2 from the germline V gene are SQVTM and ANQGSEA. The CDR3 region is CSPHRTGHYEQYF. CDR3 sequence (DNA): TGCAGCCCCCACCGGACAGGGCACTACGAGCAGTACTTC.

The chain links TRBV6-5 to TRBJ2-7; D not certain. The germline CDR1 and CDR2 sequences are MNHEY and SVGAGI. The CDR3 covers 15 residues. Trimming left V 0 bases short and J 1 base short, with 10 bases between. DNA for the CDR3: TGTGCCAGCAGTTACTCTGGCGGACCATCCTACGAGCAGTACTTC. The encoded protein is CASSYSGGPSYEQYF.

This chain joins TRBV6-6 and TRBJ2-5; the D gene is possibly TRBD2 (5 bases). V gave up 5 bases and J gave up 4 bases, with 11 bases separating them. Germline CDR1 and CDR2: MNHNY and SVGAGI (reference sequence). The CDR3 is made up of 13 amino acids. CDR3 nucleotide sequence: TGTGCCAGCAGTCTCGTAGAGGGAGAGACCCAGTACTTC. As protein: CASSLVEGETQYF.

About this clone itself: Other DNA sequences in the sample encode the same CDR3. The V gene is TRBV30, the J gene TRBJ2-7; TRBD1 aligns across 7 bases. The germline gives CDR1 GTSNPN, CDR2 SVGIG (reference sequence). This CDR3 has 11 residues. The V segment lost 7 bases and the J segment 2 bases; nucleotides outside the gene matches: 2. CDR3 amino acids: CALGTAYEQYF. The CDR3 DNA reads TGTGCCTTAGGGACAGCCTACGAGCAGTACTTC.

The rearrangement joins TRBV7-8 to TRBJ1-5, with D maybe TRBD1 (5 bases). V was trimmed by 2 bases and J by 3 bases, leaving 11 bases between them. The CDR3 is 15 amino acids. CDR1 is SGHVS and CDR2 is FQNEAQ in the germline V gene. CDR3 bases: TGTGCCAGCAGCTTAACAGGACTATACAATCAGCCCCAGCATTTT. It encodes CASSLTGLYNQPQHF.